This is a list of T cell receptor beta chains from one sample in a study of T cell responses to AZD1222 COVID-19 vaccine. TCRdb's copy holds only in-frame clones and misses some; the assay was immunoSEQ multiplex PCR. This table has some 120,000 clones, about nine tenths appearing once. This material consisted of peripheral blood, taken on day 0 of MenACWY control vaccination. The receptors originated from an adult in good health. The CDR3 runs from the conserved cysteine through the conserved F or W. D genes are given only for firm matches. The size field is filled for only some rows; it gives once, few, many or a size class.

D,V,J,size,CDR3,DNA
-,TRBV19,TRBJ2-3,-,CASTRGTADTQYF,TGTGCCAGTACAAGAGGGACGGCAGATACGCAGTATTTT
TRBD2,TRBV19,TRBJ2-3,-,CASKERGGTDTQYF,TGTGCCAGTAAGGAGCGGGGGGGCACAGATACGCAGTATTTT
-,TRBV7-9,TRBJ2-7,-,CASSTGSYEQYF,TGTGCCAGCAGCACCGGAAGTTACGAGCAGTACTTC
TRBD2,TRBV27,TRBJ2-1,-,CASSLRAGGGGNEQFF,TGTGCCAGCAGTTTACGGGCGGGAGGAGGGGGCAATGAGCAGTTCTTC
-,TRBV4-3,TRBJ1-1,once,CASSQVRGNTEAFF,TGCGCCAGCAGCCAAGTACGTGGGAACACTGAAGCTTTCTTT
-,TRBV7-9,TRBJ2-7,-,CASSLMGPASYEQYF,TGTGCCAGCAGCTTAATGGGACCGGCGAGCTACGAGCAGTACTTC
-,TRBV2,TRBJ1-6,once,CASSEASIGVGSYNSPLHF,TGTGCCAGCAGTGAAGCGTCCATAGGGGTGGGCTCCTATAATTCACCCCTCCACTTT
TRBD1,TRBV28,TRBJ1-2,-,CASTQEDRTFDYGYTF,TGTGCCAGCACCCAAGAGGACAGGACCTTTGACTATGGCTACACCTTC
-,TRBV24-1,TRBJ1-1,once,CATSDRRNTEAFF,TGTGCCACCAGCGACAGGCGGAACACTGAAGCTTTCTTT
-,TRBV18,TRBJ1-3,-,CASSPDSGNTIYF,TGTGCCAGCTCACCTGACTCTGGAAACACCATATATTTT
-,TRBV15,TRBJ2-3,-,CATSRDKVTSYF,TGTGCCACCAGCAGAGATAAGGTTACGTCGTATTTT
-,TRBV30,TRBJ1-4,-,CAWNFNEKLFF,TGTGCCTGGAACTTTAATGAAAAACTGTTTTTT
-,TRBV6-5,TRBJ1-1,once,CASSYAKLNTEAFF,TGTGCCAGCAGTTACGCCAAATTGAACACTGAAGCTTTCTTT
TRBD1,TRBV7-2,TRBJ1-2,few,CASSFDWTGIYGYTF,TGTGCCAGCAGCTTTGATTGGACAGGCATCTATGGCTACACCTTC
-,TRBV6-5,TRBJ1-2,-,CASRAGPATNYGYTF,TGTGCCAGCAGAGCGGGACCGGCGACTAACTATGGCTACACCTTC
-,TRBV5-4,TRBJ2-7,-,CASSSGTSYEQYF,TGTGCCAGCAGCTCGGGGACCTCCTACGAGCAGTACTTC
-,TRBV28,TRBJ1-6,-,CASSFPRESPLHF,TGTGCCAGCAGTTTCCCAAGGGAATCACCCCTCCACTTT
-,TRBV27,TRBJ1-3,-,CASRYNPSTLSSGNTIYF,TGTGCCAGCAGGTATAACCCTTCGACATTGAGCTCTGGAAACACCATATATTTT
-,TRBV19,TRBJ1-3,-,CASSIRDYPGNTIYF,TGTGCCAGTAGTATCCGGGACTACCCTGGAAACACCATATATTTT
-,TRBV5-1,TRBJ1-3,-,CASSLEGRGTGNTIYF,TGCGCCAGCAGCTTGGAGGGACGGGGAACTGGAAACACCATATATTTT
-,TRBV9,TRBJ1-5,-,CASSVHPGEGQPQHF,TGTGCCAGCAGCGTACATCCAGGGGAGGGCCAGCCCCAGCATTTT
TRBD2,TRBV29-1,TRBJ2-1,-,CSVARAGGYNEQFF,TGCAGCGTTGCTCGAGCGGGAGGGTACAATGAGCAGTTCTTC
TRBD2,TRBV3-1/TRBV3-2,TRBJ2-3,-,CASSQGLASTDTQYF,TGTGCCAGCAGCCAAGGACTAGCGAGCACAGATACGCAGTATTTT
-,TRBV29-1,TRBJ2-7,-,CSVLQVTSSYEQYF,TGCAGCGTTCTACAGGTGACCTCCTCCTACGAGCAGTACTTC
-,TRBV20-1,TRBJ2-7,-,CSARVSYEQYF,TGCAGTGCTAGGGTTTCCTACGAGCAGTACTTC
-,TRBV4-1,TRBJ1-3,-,CASSQDPGDSSGNTIYF,TGCGCCAGCAGCCAAGATCCAGGGGATTCCTCTGGAAACACCATATATTTT
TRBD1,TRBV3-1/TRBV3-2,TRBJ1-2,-,CASSQRQGLGSGYTF,TGTGCCAGCAGCCAAAGACAGGGGTTGGGGAGTGGCTACACCTTC
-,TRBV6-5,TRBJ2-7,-,CASREGQFSYEQYF,TGTGCCAGCAGGGAGGGACAGTTCTCCTACGAGCAGTACTTC
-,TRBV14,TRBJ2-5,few,CASSQRTPTGRETQYF,TGTGCCAGCAGCCAACGCACCCCGACAGGTCGAGAGACCCAGTACTTC
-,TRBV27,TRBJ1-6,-,CASTRDRSSYNSPLHF,TGTGCCAGCACCCGGGACCGTAGCTCCTATAATTCACCCCTCCACTTT
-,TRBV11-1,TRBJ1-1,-,CASSPRGTEAFF,TGTGCCAGCAGCCCGAGGGGTACTGAAGCTTTCTTT
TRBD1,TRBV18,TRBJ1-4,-,CASSPDVGQGFEKLFF,TGTGCCAGCTCACCAGACGTAGGACAGGGGTTTGAAAAACTGTTTTTT
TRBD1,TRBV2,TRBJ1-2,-,CASSESFRDRDYGYTF,TGTGCCAGCAGTGAATCTTTTAGGGACAGGGACTATGGCTACACCTTC
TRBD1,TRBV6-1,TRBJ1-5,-,CASSAEDRTSNQPQHF,TGTGCCAGCAGTGCAGAGGACAGGACTAGCAATCAGCCCCAGCATTTT
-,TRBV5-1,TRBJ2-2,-,CASTQSGANTGELFF,TGCGCCAGCACCCAGTCAGGGGCGAACACCGGGGAGCTGTTTTTT
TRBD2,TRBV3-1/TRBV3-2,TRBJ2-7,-,CASSQGLAGAPYEQYF,TGTGCCAGCAGCCAAGGGCTAGCGGGTGCCCCCTACGAGCAGTACTTC